Shown below are 23 T cell receptor beta chains from a single sample sequenced in a study of blood T cell repertoires in COVID-19. The data were produced by immunoSEQ multiplex PCR, yet TCRdb's version contains in-frame clones alone and is incomplete. The table has 90,000 or so clones, under 90% seen once. Sequenced material: peripheral blood. These receptors originate from a man between 60 and 70 years old with COVID-19, enrolled during active disease.

V gene TRBV30 combines with J gene TRBJ1-1; maybe TRBD1 (6 bases). Germline V gene data show CDR1 as GTSNPN and CDR2 as SVGIG (reference sequence). The CDR3 is 11 residues long. With 6 bases removed from V and 14 bases from J, the gap between germline ends came to 19 bases. The CDR3 DNA sequence: TGTGCCTGCAAATCCCAGCTGGGGGCCTTCTTT. Its translation is CACKSQLGAFF.

The chain links TRBV5-8 to TRBJ1-2, with D possibly matching TRBD1 (5 bases). The CDR3 spans 15 residues. V lost 9 bases to trimming and J lost 0 bases, with 18 bases between them. Germline-derived CDR1 and CDR2 are SGHTS and YDEGEE. CDR3 region: CANLEQGPTNYGYTF. The CDR3 coding sequence is TGTGCCAACTTGGAGCAGGGCCCGACTAACTATGGCTACACCTTC.

The chain combines TRBV3-1 (or the pseudogene TRBV3-2) with TRBJ1-6; 7 bases line up with TRBD1. CDR3 length: 16 amino acids. Trimming removed 3 bases from V and 9 bases from J; junction bases left unmatched: 11. The germline gives CDR1 LGHDT, CDR2 YNNKEL (reference sequence). The CDR3 sequence is CASSQMFQGVSSPLHF. The CDR3, as DNA: TGTGCCAGCAGCCAGATGTTTCAGGGGGTTTCTTCACCCCTCCACTTT.

The chain carries TRBV11-2 and TRBJ2-3; D gene uncertain. The CDR3 is 16 amino acids. CDR1 and CDR2 (germline): SGHAT, FQNNGV. Trimming removed 0 bases at V and 2 bases at J, with 12 bases between. The CDR3 here is CASSLDRVDVTDTQYF. CDR3 in DNA: TGTGCCAGCAGCTTAGATCGAGTCGATGTCACAGATACGCAGTATTTT.

The V call is TRBV5-4, the J call TRBJ2-6, with 8 bases identical to TRBD1. Germline CDR1 reads SGHNT; CDR2 reads YYREEE (reference sequence). The CDR3 extends over 18 amino acids. V lost 5 bases and J lost 2; bases outside the gene matches: 12. The CDR3 loop reads CASSPSGQAGTGANVLTF. CDR3 DNA: TGTGCCAGCAGTCCGTCGGGACAGGCGGGCACTGGGGCCAACGTCCTGACTTTC.

This chain links TRBV5-5 with TRBJ2-7, with a tentative D call TRBD1 (7 bases). The germline CDR1 and CDR2 sequences are SGHKS and YYEKEE (reference sequence). The CDR3 consists of 14 residues. V lost 5 bases, J lost 2 bases, and 14 bases lay in between. CDR3 residues: CASRSQGGPYEQYF. CDR3 DNA: TGTGCCAGCAGATCCCAGGGGGGCCCCTACGAGCAGTACTTC.

This chain links TRBV18 with TRBJ1-1, with a tentative D call TRBD1 (5 bases). The CDR3 length is 14 residues. CDR1 is KGHSH and CDR2 is LQKENI in the germline V gene. Trimming took off 6 bases at V and 0 bases at J, with 11 bases between the two ends. As DNA, the CDR3 is TGTGCCAGCTCCCAGGACATAATGAACACTGAAGCTTTCTTT. Encoded protein: CASSQDIMNTEAFF. The variable domain in full, completed from reference TRBV18 and TRBJ1-1, reads NAGVMQNPRHLVRRRGQEARLRCSPMKGHSHVYWYRQLPEEGLKFMVYLQKENIIDESGMPKERFSAEFPKEGPSILRIQQVVRGDSAAYFCASSQDIMNTEAFFGQGTRLTVV.

The chain uses TRBV27 and TRBJ1-3; weak D call: TRBD1 (5 bases). CDR1 MNHEY and CDR2 SMNVEV come from the germline V gene (reference sequence). With 5 bases removed from V and 0 bases from J, the gap between germline ends came to 8 bases. The CDR3 contains 14 residues. Written as DNA, the CDR3 is TGTGCCAGCAGTACAGGACGCTCTGGAAACACCATATATTTT. Translation gives CASSTGRSGNTIYF.

The chain combines TRBV30 with TRBJ2-7; the D gene is possibly TRBD1 (5 bases). This CDR3 comprises 12 residues. Trimming took off 2 bases at V and 3 bases at J, with 8 bases between the two ends. CDR1 and CDR2 (germline): GTSNPN, SVGIG (reference sequence). The CDR3 spells CAWSQDSYEQYF. The CDR3 region has the DNA TGTGCCTGGAGTCAAGACAGCTACGAGCAGTACTTC.

CDR3 loop: CASSPLRGSGEQFF. DNA for the CDR3: TGTGCCAGCTCCCCCCTCCGCGGGAGCGGTGAGCAGTTCTTC. The chain is built from TRBV18 and TRBJ2-1; 7 bases agree with TRBD2. CDR1 KGHSH and CDR2 LQKENI come from the germline V gene. V trimming: 6 bases; J trimming: 9 bases; junction bases outside the gene matches: 11. The CDR3 contains 14 residues.

The rearrangement joins TRBV5-4 to TRBJ2-2, with TRBD2 identical over 8 bases. The germline gives CDR1 SGHNT, CDR2 YYREEE (reference sequence). The CDR3 loop spans 15 amino acids. V trimming: 3 bases; J trimming: 5 bases; junction bases outside the gene matches: 6. CDR3 loop: CASSSGTRGTGELFF. Here the CDR3 DNA reads TGTGCCAGCAGCTCCGGGACTAGGGGAACCGGGGAGCTGTTTTTT.

This chain uses TRBV19 with TRBJ1-1, with 7 bases identical to TRBD1. The CDR3 is 14 residues long. CDR1 and CDR2 (germline): LNHDA, SQIVND (reference sequence). Trimming at V came to 1 base and at J to 4 bases, leaving 3 bases not matched to a gene. This CDR3 is CASSIGQGLTEAFF. The CDR3 DNA follows: TGTGCCAGTAGTATAGGACAGGGCCTCACTGAAGCTTTCTTT.

This CDR3 reads CASSLAGGRRETQYF. CDR3 in DNA: TGTGCCAGCAGCTTAGCCGGGGGGAGACGAGAGACCCAGTACTTC. The rearrangement joins TRBV11-3 to TRBJ2-5; TRBD2 matches at 7 bases. Germline CDR1 is SGHNT and CDR2 is YENEEA. V gave up 1 base and J gave up 4 bases; unmatched junction bases: 6. This CDR3 spans 15 amino acids.

This clone was seen once. The rearrangement uses TRBV6-9 and TRBJ1-4; 7 bases fit TRBD1. Losses at the gene ends were 4 bases for V and 0 bases for J; bases not matched to a gene: 5. This CDR3 spans 16 amino acids. Germline loops: CDR1 MNHGY, CDR2 SVAAGI. As DNA, the CDR3 is TGTGCCAGCAGTTTTAGGGGGCCAACAACTAATGAAAAACTGTTTTTT. Its protein is CASSFRGPTTNEKLFF.

The J gene is TRBJ2-2, the V gene TRBV18, with 7 bases matching TRBD1. In germline, CDR1 is KGHSH, CDR2 LQKENI. Losses at the gene ends were 0 bases for V and 6 bases for J; bases not matched to a gene: 4. This CDR3 has 15 residues. CDR3 sequence: CASSPPGQGAGELFF. Written as DNA, the CDR3 is TGTGCCAGCTCACCACCGGGGCAGGGGGCCGGGGAGCTGTTTTTT.

The chain links TRBV11-2 to TRBJ2-3; TRBD2 aligns across 12 bases. The J segment lost 3 bases and the V segment lost 5 bases, leaving 3 bases of the junction unmatched. The CDR3 covers 15 residues. Germline V gene lookup returns CDR1 SGHAT and CDR2 FQNNGV. As DNA, the CDR3 is TGTGCCAGCAGCCCCCTAGCGGGAGGGACAGATACGCAGTATTTT. Translating gives CASSPLAGGTDTQYF. Using reference TRBV11-2 and TRBJ2-3 for the parts outside the CDR3, the full variable domain is EAGVAQSPRYKIIEKRQSVAFWCNPISGHATLYWYQQILGQGPKLLIQFQNNGVVDDSQLPKDRFSAERLKGVDSTLKIQPAKLEDSAVYLCASSPLAGGTDTQYFGPGTRLTVL.

This chain uses TRBV5-4 with TRBJ2-3; maybe TRBD2 (5 bases). The CDR3 contains 14 residues. V lost 4 bases and J 5 bases, leaving 14 bases between the germline ends. The germline V gene has CDR1 SGHNT and CDR2 YYREEE (reference sequence). CDR3 sequence (DNA): TGTGCCAGCAGCACGCGCATCGAGGGAGATACGCAGTATTTT. Encoded protein: CASSTRIEGDTQYF. The full variable domain, completed using reference TRBV5-4 and TRBJ2-3, is ETGVTQSPTHLIKTRGQQVTLRCSSQSGHNTVSWYQQALGQGPQFIFQYYREEENGRGNFPPRFSGLQFPNYSSELNVNALELDDSALYLCASSTRIEGDTQYFGPGTRLTVL.

The chain couples TRBV25-1 to TRBJ1-5, with unresolved D. The length of the CDR3 is 14 residues. V dropped 2 bases and J dropped 2 bases, with 7 bases sitting between them. Per germline, CDR1 MGHDK and CDR2 SYGVNS. The CDR3 sequence is CASSELGGNQPQHF. CDR3 in DNA: TGTGCCAGCAGTGAACTAGGCGGCAATCAGCCCCAGCATTTT.

This chain connects TRBV10-3 to TRBJ1-5, with TRBD1 matching 7 bases. Germline CDR1 reads ENHRY; CDR2 reads SYGVKD. CDR3 size: 15 residues. The V segment lost 4 bases and the J segment 2 bases; nucleotides outside the gene matches: 5. The CDR3 region is CAISALGQGNQPQHF. CDR3 in DNA: TGTGCCATCAGTGCCCTCGGACAGGGCAATCAGCCCCAGCATTTT.

This chain uses TRBV6-5 with TRBJ1-3; 8 bases line up with TRBD1. The germline CDR1 and CDR2 sequences are MNHEY and SVGAGI. With 6 bases clipped from V and 7 bases from J, the junction kept 5 bases outside the gene matches. This CDR3 is built from 13 residues. The chain's CDR3 is CASSRDRMNTIYF. CDR3 sequence (DNA): TGTGCCAGCAGCCGGGACAGGATGAACACCATATATTTT.

V is TRBV2 and J is TRBJ2-1, with 7 bases matching TRBD2. This CDR3 has 13 residues. Germline-derived CDR1 and CDR2 are SNHLY and FYNNEI. V dropped 8 bases and J dropped 2; count of bases not matched to a gene: 3. The CDR3 loop is CASPGLTYNEQFF. Written as DNA, the CDR3 is TGTGCCAGCCCGGGACTAACCTACAATGAGCAGTTCTTC.

V and J are TRBV13 and TRBJ2-1; D is possibly TRBD2 (6 bases). The V gene's germline CDR1 is PRHDT and CDR2 FYEKMQ (reference sequence). There are 15 residues in the CDR3. The ends were cut back, 3 bases at V and 4 bases at J, with 13 bases in the middle. CDR3 coding DNA: TGTGCCAGCAGCTTTGATCGAGGGACTTACAATGAGCAGTTCTTC. It yields the protein CASSFDRGTYNEQFF. The full variable domain, completed using reference TRBV13 and TRBJ2-1, is AAGVIQSPRHLIKEKRETATLKCYPIPRHDTVYWYQQGPGQDPQFLISFYEKMQSDKGSIPDRFSAQQFSDYHSELNMSSLELGDSALYFCASSFDRGTYNEQFFGPGTRLTVL.

The sample holds one count of this clone. The chain uses TRBV5-1 and TRBJ1-4, with a possible D match to TRBD1 (5 bases). V was cut by 0 bases and J by 0 bases, with 9 bases left in between. The CDR3 is 16 residues long. From germline, CDR1 is SGHRS and CDR2 YFSETQ. CDR3 sequence (DNA): TGCGCCAGCAGCTTGGTACAGACAGCAACTAATGAAAAACTGTTTTTT. Translation: CASSLVQTATNEKLFF.